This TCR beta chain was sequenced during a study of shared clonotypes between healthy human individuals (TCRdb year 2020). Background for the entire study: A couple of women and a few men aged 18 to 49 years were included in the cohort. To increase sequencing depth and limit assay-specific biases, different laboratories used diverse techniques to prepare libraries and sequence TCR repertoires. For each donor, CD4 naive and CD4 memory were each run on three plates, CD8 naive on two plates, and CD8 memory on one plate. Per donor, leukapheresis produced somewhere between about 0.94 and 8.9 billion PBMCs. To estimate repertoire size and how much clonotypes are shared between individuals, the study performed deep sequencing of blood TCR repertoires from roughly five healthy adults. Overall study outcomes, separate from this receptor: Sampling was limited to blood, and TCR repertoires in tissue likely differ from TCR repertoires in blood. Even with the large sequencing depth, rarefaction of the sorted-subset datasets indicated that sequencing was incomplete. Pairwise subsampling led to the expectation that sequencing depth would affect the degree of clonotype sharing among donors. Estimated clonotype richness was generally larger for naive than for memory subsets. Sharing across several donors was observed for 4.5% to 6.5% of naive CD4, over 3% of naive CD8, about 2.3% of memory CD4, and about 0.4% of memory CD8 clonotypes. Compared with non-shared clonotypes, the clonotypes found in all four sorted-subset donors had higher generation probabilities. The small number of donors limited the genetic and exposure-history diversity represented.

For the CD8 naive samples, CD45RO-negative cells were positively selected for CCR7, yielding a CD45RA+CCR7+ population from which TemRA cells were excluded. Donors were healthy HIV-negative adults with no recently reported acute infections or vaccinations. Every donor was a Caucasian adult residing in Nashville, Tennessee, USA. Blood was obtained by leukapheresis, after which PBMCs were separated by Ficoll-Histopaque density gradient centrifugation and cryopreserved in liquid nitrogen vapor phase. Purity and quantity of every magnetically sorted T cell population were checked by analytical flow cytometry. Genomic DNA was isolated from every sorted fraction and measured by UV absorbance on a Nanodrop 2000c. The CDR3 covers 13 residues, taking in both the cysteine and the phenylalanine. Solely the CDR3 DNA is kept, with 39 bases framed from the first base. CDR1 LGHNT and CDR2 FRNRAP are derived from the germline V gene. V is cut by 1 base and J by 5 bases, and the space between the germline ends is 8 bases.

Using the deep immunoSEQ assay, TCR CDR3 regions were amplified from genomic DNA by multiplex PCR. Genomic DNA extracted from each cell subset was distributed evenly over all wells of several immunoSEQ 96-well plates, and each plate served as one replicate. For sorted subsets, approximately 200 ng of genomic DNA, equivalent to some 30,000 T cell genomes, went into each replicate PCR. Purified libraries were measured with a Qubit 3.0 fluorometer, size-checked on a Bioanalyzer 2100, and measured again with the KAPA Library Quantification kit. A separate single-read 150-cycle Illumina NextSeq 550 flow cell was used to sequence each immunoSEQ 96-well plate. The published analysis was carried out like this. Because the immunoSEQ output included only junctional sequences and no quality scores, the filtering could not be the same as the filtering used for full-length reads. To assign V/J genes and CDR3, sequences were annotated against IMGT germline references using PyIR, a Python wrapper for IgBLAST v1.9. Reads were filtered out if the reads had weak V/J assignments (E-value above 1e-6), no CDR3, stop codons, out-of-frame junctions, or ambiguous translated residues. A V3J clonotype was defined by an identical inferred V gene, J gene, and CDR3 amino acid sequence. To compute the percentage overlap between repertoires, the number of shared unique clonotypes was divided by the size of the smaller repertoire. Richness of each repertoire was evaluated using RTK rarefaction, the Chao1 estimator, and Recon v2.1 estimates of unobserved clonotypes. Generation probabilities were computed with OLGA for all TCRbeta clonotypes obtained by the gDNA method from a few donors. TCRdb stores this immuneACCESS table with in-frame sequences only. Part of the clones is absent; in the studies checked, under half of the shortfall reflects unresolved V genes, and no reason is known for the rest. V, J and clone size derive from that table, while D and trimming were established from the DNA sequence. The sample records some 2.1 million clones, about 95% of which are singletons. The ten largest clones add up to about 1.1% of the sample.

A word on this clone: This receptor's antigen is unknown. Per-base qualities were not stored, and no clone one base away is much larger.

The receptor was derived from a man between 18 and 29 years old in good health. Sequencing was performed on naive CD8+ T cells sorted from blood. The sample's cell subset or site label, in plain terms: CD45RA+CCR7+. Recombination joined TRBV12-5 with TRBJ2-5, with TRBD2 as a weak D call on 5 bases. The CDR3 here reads CASGLGRGETQYF. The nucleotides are TGTGCTAGTGGTTTGGGCCGAGGGGAGACCCAGTACTTC. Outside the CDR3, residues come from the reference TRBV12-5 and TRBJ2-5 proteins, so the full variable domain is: DARVTQTPRHKVTEMGQEVTMRCQPILGHNTVFWYRQTMMQGLELLAYFRNRAPLDDSGMPKDRFSAEMPDATLATLKIQPSEPRDSAVYFCASGLGRGETQYFGPGTRLLVL.